The 4 T cell receptor beta chains below come from one sample, sequenced in a study of cytomegalovirus exposure and HLA in healthy donors. PCR employed 60 Vbeta and 13 Jbeta primers. Using immunoSEQ multiplex PCR, the repertoire was profiled, and TCRdb retains in-frame clones only, with some absent. This sample yields a few hundred thousand clones, of which over 60% are seen a single time; roughly 15% belongs to the top ten. Sequenced material: PBMCs. Every receptor here comes from a man aged 40-49 years in good health and CMV-seronegative.

The CDR3 sequence: CASSDSPTDTQYF. The CDR3 DNA sequence: TGTGCCAGCAGTGACTCTCCAACAGATACGCAGTATTTT. The chain joins TRBV6-4 to TRBJ2-3; no clear D. The germline V and J ends were trimmed by 0 bases and 3 bases, with 4 bases remaining between them. Per germline, CDR1 MRHNA and CDR2 SNTAGT. This CDR3 has 13 amino acids.

Turning to this clone: The same CDR3 is also encoded by other DNA sequences in this sample. This CDR3 reads CATSRDGTVNSPLHF. CDR3 nucleotides: TGTGCCACCAGCAGGGACGGGACAGTTAATTCACCCCTCCACTTT. This chain uses TRBV15 with TRBJ1-6, with 7 bases fitting TRBD1. The length of the CDR3 is 15 residues. CDR1 LNHNV and CDR2 YYDKDF come from the germline V gene (reference sequence). Trimming cost V 3 bases and J 6 bases; bases outside gene matches: 5.

The V and J genes are TRBV13 and TRBJ2-1; tentatively, D is TRBD2 (6 bases). This CDR3 spans 11 amino acids. Germline V gene data show CDR1 as PRHDT and CDR2 as FYEKMQ (reference sequence). The V and J ends lost 8 bases and 12 bases respectively, with 14 bases between them. CDR3 loop: CASRGLGGQFF. The CDR3 coding sequence is TGTGCCAGCCGCGGACTGGGGGGGCAGTTCTTC.

V gene TRBV28 combines with J gene TRBJ2-3, with D unresolved. Germline assignment: CDR1 MDHEN and CDR2 SYDVKM. The CDR3 runs 16 residues. Trimming removed 4 bases at V and 4 bases at J, with 18 bases between. The CDR3 spells CASSSTGRPSADTQYF. The CDR3 DNA reads TGTGCCAGCAGTTCTACGGGTAGGCCGTCCGCAGATACGCAGTATTTT.